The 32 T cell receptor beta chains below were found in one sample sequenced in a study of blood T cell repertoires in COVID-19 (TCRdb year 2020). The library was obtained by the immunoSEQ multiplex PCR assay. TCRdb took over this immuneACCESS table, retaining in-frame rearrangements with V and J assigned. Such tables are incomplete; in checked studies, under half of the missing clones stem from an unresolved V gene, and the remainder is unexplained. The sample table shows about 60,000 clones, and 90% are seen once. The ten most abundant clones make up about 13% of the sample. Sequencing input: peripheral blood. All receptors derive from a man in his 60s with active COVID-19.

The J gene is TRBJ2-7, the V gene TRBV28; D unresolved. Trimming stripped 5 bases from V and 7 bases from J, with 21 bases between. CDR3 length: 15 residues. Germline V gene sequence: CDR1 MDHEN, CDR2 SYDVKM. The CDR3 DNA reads TGTGCCAGCAGTCCCCCAATCCCGGGTCCCATGGAGCAGTACTTC. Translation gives CASSPPIPGPMEQYF.

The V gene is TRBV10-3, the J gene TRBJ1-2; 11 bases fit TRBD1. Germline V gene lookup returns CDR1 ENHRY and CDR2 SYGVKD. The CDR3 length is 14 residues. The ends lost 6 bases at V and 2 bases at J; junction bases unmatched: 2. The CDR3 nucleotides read TGTGCCATCAGAGGGACAGGGGGGAACTATGGCTACACCTTC. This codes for CAIRGTGGNYGYTF.

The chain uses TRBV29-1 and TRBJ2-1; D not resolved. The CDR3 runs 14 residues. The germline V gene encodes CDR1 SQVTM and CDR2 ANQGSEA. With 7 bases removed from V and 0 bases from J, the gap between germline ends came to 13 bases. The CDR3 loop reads CSAPIKSSYNEQFF. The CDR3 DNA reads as TGCAGCGCTCCCATTAAGAGCTCCTACAATGAGCAGTTCTTC.

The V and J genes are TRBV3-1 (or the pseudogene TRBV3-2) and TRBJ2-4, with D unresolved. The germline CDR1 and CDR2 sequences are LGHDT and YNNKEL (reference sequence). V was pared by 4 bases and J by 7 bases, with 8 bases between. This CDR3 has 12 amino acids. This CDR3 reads CASSPQENIQYF. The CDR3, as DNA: TGTGCCAGCAGCCCTCAAGAGAACATTCAGTACTTC.

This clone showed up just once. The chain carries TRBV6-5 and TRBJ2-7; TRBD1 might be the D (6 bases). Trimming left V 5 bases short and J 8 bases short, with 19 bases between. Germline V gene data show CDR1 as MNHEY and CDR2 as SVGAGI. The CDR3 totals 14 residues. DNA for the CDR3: TGTGCCAGCAGTACCGACAGGACCACCTTTAAGCAGTACTTC. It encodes CASSTDRTTFKQYF.

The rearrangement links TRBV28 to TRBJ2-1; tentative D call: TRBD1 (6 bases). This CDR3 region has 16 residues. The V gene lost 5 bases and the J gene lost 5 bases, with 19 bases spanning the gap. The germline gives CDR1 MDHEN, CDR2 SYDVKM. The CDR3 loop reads CASSLLKGWGHNEQFF. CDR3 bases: TGTGCCAGCAGTCTATTAAAGGGATGGGGGCACAATGAGCAGTTCTTC.

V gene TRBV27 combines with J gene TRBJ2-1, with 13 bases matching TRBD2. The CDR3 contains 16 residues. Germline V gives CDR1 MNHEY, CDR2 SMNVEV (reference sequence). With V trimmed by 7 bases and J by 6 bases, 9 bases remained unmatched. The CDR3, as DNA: TGTGCCAGCACCCAAAGGGGACTAGCGGGGCGCAATGAGCAGTTCTTC. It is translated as CASTQRGLAGRNEQFF.

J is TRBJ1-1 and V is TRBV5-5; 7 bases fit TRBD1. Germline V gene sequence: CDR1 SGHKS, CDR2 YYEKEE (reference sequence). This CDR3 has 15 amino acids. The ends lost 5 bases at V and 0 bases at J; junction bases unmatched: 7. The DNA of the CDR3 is TGTGCCAGCAGGATGGGACAGCTAATGAACACTGAAGCTTTCTTT. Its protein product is CASRMGQLMNTEAFF. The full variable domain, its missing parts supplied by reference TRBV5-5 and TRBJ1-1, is DAGVTQSPTHLIKTRGQQVTLRCSPISGHKSVSWYQQVLGQGPQFIFQYYEKEERGRGNFPDRFSARQFPNYSSELNVNALLLGDSALYLCASRMGQLMNTEAFFGQGTRLTVV.

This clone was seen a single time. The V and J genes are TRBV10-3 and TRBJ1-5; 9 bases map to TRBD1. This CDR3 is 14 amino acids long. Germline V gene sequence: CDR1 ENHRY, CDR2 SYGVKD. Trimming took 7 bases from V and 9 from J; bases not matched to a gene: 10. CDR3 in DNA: TGTGCCATCAAGGCCGACAGGGGGTTTCCGCCCCAGCATTTT. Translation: CAIKADRGFPPQHF.

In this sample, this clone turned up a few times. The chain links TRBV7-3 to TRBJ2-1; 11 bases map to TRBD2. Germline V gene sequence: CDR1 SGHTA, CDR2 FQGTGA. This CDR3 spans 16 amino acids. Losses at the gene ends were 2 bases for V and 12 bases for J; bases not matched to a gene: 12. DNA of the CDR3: TGTGCCAGCAGCTTAGACATAGCGGGAGGGCCTAGAGGGCAGTTCTTC. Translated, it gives CASSLDIAGGPRGQFF.

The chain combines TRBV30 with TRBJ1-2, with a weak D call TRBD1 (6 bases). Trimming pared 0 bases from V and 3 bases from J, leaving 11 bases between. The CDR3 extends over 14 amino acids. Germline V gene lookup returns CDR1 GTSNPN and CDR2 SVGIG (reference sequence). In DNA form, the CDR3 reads TGTGCCTGGAGTGTCGGACAGAAGTACTATGGCTACACCTTC. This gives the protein CAWSVGQKYYGYTF.

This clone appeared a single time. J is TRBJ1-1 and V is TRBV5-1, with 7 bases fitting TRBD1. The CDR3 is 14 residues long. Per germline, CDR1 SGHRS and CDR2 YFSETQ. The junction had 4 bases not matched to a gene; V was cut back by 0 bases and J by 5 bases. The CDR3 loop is CASSLDYRGTEAFF. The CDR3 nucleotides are TGCGCCAGCAGCTTGGACTACAGGGGAACTGAAGCTTTCTTT.

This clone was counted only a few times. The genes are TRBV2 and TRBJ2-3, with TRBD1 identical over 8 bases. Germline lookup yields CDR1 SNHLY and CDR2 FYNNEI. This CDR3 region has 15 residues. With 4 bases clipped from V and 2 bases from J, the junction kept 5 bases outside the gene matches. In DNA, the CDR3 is TGTGCCAGCAGTGGACAGGGGACCTACACAGATACGCAGTATTTT. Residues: CASSGQGTYTDTQYF. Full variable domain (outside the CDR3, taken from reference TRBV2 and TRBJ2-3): EPEVTQTPSHQVTQMGQEVILRCVPISNHLYFYWYRQILGQKVEFLVSFYNNEISEKSEIFDDQFSVERPDGSNFTLKIRSTKLEDSAMYFCASSGQGTYTDTQYFGPGTRLTVL.

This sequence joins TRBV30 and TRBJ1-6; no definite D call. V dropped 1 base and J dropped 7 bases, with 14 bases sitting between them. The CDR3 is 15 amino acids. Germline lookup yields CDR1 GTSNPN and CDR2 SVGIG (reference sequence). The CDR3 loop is CAWSALMAGNSPLHF. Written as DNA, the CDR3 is TGTGCCTGGAGTGCCTTAATGGCGGGAAATTCACCCCTCCACTTT.

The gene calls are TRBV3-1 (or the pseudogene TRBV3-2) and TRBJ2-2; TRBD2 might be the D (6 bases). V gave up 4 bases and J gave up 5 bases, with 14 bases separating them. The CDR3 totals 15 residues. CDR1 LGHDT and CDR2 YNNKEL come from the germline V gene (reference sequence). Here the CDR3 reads CASSRGGELTGELFF. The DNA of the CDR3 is TGTGCCAGCAGCCGAGGCGGGGAGCTGACCGGGGAGCTGTTTTTT.

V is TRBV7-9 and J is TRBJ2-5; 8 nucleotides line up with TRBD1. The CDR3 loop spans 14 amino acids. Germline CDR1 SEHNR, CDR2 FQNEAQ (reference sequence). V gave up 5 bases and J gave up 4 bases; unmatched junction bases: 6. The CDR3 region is CASSGQGWGETQYF. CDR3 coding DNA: TGTGCCAGCAGCGGACAGGGATGGGGAGAGACCCAGTACTTC.

The CDR3 sequence: CASSRGQGALTSPLHF. CDR3 nucleotides: TGTGCCAGCAGCCGCGGACAGGGGGCGCTAACTTCACCCCTCCACTTT. The V call is TRBV6-2 or TRBV6-3, the J call TRBJ1-6; 11 positions agree with TRBD1. V trimming: 6 bases; J trimming: 9 bases; junction bases outside the gene matches: 10. The length of the CDR3 is 16 residues. CDR1 and CDR2 (germline): MNHEY, SVGEGT.

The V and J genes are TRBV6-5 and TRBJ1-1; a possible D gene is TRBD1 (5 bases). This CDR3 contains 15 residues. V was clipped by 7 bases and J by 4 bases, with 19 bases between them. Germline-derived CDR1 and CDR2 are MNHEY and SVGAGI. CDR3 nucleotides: TGTGCCAGCACACACGACACGGCTAGGGGCACTGAAGCTTTCTTT. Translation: CASTHDTARGTEAFF.

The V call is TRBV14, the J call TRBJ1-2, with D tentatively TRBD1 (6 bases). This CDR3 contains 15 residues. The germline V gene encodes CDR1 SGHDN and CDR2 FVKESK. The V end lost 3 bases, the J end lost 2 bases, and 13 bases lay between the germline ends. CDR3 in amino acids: CASSHQMQGNYGYTF. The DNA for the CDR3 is TGTGCCAGCAGCCACCAAATGCAGGGGAACTATGGCTACACCTTC.

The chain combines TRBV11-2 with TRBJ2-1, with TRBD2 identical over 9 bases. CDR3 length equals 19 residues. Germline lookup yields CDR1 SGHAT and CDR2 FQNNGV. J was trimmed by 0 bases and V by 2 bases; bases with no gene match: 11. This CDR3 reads CASSLFPRGSGSSYNEQFF. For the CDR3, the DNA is TGTGCCAGCAGCTTATTCCCCCGCGGTAGCGGGAGCTCCTACAATGAGCAGTTCTTC.

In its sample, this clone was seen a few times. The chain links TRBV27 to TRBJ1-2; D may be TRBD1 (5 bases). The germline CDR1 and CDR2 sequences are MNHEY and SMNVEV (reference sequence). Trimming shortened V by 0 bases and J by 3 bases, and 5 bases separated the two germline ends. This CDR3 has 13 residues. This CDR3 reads CASSLSGDYGYTF. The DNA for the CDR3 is TGTGCCAGCAGTTTATCAGGGGACTATGGCTACACCTTC.

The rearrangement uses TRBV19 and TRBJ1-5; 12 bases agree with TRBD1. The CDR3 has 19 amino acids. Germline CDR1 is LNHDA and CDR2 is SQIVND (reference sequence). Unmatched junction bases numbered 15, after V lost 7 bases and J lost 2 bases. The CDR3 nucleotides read TGTGCCAGTACCGAGAGCCGGGACAGGGGGCGCCGGGGCAATCAGCCCCAGCATTTT. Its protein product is CASTESRDRGRRGNQPQHF.

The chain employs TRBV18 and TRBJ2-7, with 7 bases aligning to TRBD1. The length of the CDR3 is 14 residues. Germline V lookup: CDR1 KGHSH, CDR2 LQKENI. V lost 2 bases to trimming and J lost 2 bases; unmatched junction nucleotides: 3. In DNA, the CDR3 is TGTGCCAGCTCACCAAACAGGGGAGCCTACGAGCAGTACTTC. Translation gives CASSPNRGAYEQYF.

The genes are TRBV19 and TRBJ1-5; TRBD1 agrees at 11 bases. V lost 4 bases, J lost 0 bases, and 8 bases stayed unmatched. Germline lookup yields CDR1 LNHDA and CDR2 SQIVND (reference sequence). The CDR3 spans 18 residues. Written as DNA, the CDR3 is TGTGCCAGTAGTACCGGGACAGGGGGACAATATAGCAATCAGCCCCAGCATTTT. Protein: CASSTGTGGQYSNQPQHF.

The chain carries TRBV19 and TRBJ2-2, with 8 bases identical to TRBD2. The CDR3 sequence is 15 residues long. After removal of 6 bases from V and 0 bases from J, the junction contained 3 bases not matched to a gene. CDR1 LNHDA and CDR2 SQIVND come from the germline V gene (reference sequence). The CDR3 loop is CASREAGANTGELFF. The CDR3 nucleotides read TGTGCCAGTAGGGAAGCGGGGGCGAACACCGGGGAGCTGTTTTTT.

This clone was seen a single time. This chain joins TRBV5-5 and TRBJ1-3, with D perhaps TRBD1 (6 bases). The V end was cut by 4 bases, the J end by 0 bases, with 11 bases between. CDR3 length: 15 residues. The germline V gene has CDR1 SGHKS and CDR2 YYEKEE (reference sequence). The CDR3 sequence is CASSPTGNSGNTIYF. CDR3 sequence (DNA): TGTGCCAGCAGCCCGACAGGAAACTCTGGAAACACCATATATTTT.

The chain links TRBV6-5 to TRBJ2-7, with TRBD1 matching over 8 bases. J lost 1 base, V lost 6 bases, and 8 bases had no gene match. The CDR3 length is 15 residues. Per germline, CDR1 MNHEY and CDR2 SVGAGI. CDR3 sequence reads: CASSFDRGQSYEQYF. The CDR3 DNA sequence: TGTGCCAGCAGCTTTGACAGGGGACAGTCCTACGAGCAGTACTTC.

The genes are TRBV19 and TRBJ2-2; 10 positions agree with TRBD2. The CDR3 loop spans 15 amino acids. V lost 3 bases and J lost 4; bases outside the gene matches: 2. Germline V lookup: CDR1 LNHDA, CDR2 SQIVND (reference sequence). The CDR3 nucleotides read TGTGCCAGTAGTATCAGCGGGAGGGTCACCGGGGAGCTGTTTTTT. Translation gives CASSISGRVTGELFF.

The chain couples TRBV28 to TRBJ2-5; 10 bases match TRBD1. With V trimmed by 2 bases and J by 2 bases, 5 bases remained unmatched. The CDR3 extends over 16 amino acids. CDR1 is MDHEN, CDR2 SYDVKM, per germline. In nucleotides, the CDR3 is TGTGCCAGCAGTTTAGGGGGACAGGGGCGGCAAGAGACCCAGTACTTC. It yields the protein CASSLGGQGRQETQYF.

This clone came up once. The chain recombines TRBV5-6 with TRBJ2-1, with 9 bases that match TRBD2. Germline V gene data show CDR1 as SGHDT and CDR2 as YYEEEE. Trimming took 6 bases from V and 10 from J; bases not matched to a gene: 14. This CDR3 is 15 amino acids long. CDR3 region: CASTRRRLAGPEQFF. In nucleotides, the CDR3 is TGTGCCAGCACCAGAAGGCGGCTAGCGGGACCAGAGCAGTTCTTC.

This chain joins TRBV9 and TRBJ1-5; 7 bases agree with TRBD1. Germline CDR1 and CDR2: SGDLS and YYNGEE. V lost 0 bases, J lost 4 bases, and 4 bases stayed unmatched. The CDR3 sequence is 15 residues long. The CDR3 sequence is CASSVGAGGNQPQHF. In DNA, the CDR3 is TGTGCCAGCAGCGTAGGGGCAGGGGGAAATCAGCCCCAGCATTTT.

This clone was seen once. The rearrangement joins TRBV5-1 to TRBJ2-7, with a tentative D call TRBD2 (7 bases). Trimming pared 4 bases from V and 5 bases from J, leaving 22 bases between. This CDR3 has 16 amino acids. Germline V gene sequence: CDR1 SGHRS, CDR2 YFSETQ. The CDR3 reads CASSPRKKGGPHEQYF. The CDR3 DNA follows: TGCGCCAGCAGCCCGAGAAAAAAGGGGGGGCCCCACGAGCAGTACTTC.